This T cell receptor (beta chain) was sequenced in a study of cytomegalovirus exposure and HLA in healthy donors. Broader study findings: CMV antigen specificity was confirmed in vitro for a few CMV-associated chains.

A multiplex PCR was run with 60 Vbeta primers and 13 Jbeta primers. The data were produced by immunoSEQ multiplex PCR, yet TCRdb's version contains in-frame clones alone and is incomplete. The sample records about 210,000 clones, 82% being singletons. V dropped 0 bases and J dropped 1 base, with 7 bases sitting between them. There are 15 residues in the CDR3. Per germline, CDR1 LNHDA and CDR2 SQIVND (reference sequence). Concerning this clone itself: What it recognizes is unknown.

Sequenced sample: PBMCs. This TCR derives from a man between 40 and 49 years old in good health and CMV-seropositive. This rearrangement joins TRBV19 to TRBJ1-5, with D perhaps TRBD1 (5 bases). CDR3 DNA: TGTGCCAGTAGTATAGATCGGGGGAGCAATCAGCCCCAGCATTTT. It yields the protein CASSIDRGSNQPQHF.